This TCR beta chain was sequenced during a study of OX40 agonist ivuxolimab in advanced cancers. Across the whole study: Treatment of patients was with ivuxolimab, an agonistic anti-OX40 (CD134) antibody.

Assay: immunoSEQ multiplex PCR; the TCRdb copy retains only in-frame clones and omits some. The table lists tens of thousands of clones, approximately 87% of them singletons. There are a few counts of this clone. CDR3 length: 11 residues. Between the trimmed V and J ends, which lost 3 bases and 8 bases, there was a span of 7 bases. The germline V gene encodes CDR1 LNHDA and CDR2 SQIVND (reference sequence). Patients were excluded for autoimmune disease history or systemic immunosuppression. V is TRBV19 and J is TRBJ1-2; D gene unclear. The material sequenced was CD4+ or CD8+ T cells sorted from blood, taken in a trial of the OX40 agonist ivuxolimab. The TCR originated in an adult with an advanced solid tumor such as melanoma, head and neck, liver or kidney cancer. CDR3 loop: CASSIRQGYTF. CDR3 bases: TGTGCCAGTAGTATCCGTCAAGGCTACACCTTC.